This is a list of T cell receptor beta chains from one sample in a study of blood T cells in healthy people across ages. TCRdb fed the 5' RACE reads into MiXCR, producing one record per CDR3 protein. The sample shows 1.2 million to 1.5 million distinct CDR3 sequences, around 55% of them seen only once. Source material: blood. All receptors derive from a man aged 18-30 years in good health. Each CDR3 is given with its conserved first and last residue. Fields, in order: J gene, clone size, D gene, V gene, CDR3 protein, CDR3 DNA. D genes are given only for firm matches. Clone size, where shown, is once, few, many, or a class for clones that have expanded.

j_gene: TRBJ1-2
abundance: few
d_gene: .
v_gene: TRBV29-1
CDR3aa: CSVEYQGSSGYTF
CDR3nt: TGCAGCGTTGAATATCAGGGGTCTAGTGGCTACACCTTC

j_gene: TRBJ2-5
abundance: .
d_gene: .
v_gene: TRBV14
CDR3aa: CASSLLGEQETQYF
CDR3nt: TGTGCCAGCAGCCTCCTTGGGGAGCAAGAGACCCAGTACTTC

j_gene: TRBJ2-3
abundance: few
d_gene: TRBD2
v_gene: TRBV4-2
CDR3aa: CASSQEGLAGGSDTQYF
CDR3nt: TGTGCCAGCAGCCAAGAGGGACTAGCGGGGGGATCAGATACGCAGTATTTT

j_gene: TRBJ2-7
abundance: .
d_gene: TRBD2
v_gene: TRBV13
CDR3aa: CASSLLGEGIYEQYF
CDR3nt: TGTGCCAGCAGCCTCCTGGGGGAGGGGATCTACGAGCAGTACTTC

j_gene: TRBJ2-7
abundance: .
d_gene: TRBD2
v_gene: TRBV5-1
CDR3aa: CASSLAGGRNDLYEQYF
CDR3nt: TGCGCCAGCAGCTTAGCGGGAGGGCGGAATGATCTCTACGAGCAGTACTTC

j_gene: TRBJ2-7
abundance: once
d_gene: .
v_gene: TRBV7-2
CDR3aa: CASSLAQGLSSYEQYF
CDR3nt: TGTGCCAGCAGCTTAGCACAGGGACTCAGCTCCTACGAGCAGTACTTC

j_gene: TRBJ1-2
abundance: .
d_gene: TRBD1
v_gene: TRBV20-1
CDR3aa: CSARATGASANYGYTF
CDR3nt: TGCAGTGCTAGAGCTACAGGGGCCTCAGCTAACTATGGCTACACCTTC

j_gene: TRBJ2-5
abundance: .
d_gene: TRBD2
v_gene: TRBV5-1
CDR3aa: CASTPAGGRKETQYF
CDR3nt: TGCGCCAGCACCCCAGCGGGGGGACGAAAAGAGACCCAGTACTTC

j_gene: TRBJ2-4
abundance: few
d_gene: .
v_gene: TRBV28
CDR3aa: CASSNTNIQYF
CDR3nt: TGTGCCAGCAGTAACACGAACATTCAGTACTTC

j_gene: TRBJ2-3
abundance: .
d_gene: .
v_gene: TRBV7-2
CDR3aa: CASGQTTDTQYF
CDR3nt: TGTGCCAGCGGACAGACCACAGATACGCAGTATTTT

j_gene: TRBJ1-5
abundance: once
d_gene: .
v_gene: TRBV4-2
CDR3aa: CASSQETGDNQPQHF
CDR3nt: TGTGCCAGCAGCCAAGAGACAGGAGATAATCAGCCCCAGCATTTT

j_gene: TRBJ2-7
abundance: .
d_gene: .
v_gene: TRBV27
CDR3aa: CASMVFGQTYEQYF
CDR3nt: TGTGCCAGCATGGTATTCGGACAGACCTACGAGCAGTACTTC

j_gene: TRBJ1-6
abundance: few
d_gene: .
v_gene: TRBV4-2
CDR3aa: CASSQDAGGFGSYNSPLHF
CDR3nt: TGTGCCAGCAGCCAAGATGCGGGGGGGTTTGGCTCCTATAATTCACCCCTCCACTTT

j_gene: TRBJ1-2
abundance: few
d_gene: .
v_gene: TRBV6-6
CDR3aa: CASNNVGGWGTSGYTF
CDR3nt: TGTGCCAGCAACAACGTCGGGGGTTGGGGAACGAGTGGCTACACCTTC

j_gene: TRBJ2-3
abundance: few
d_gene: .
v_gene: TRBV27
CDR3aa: CASSLGSGPPTDTQYF
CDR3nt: TGTGCCAGCAGTTTAGGGTCCGGTCCGCCCACAGATACGCAGTATTTT

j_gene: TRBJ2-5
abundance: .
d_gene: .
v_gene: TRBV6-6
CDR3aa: CASSYTRGGQETQYF
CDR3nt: TGTGCCAGCAGTTACACCCGAGGGGGACAAGAGACCCAGTACTTC

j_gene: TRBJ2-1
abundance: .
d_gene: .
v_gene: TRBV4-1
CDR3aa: CASSQGPFPFF
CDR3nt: TGCGCCAGCAGCCAAGGACCCTTTCCGTTCTTC

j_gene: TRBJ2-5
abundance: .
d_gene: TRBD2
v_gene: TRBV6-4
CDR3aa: CASSELAGGGIETQYF
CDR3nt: TGTGCCAGCAGTGAACTAGCGGGAGGCGGGATAGAGACCCAGTACTTC

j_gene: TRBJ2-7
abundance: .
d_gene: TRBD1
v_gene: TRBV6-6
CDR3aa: CASSYSWGTEYNEQYF
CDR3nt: TGTGCCAGCAGTTACTCGTGGGGGACAGAGTACAATGAGCAGTACTTC

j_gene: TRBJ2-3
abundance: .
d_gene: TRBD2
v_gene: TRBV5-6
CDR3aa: CASRLTSGGGDTQYF
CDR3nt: TGTGCCAGCAGACTTACCAGCGGGGGAGGAGATACGCAGTATTTT

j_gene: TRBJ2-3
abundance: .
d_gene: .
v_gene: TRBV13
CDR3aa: CASSLGLRAPADTQYF
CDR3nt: TGTGCCAGCAGCTTAGGCCTACGCGCCCCAGCGGATACGCAGTATTTT

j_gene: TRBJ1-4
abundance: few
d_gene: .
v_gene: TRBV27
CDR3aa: CASSLSGGHLGREKLFF
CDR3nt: TGTGCCAGCAGTTTATCGGGGGGCCACCTCGGGAGGGAAAAACTGTTTTTT

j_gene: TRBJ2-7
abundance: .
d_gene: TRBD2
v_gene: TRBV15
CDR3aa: CATSITTSGYTYEQYF
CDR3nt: TGTGCCACCAGCATAACGACTAGCGGGTATACCTACGAGCAGTACTTC

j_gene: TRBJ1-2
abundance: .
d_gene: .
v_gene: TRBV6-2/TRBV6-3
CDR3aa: CASSFSPGVYGYTF
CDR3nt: TGTGCCAGCAGTTTCTCACCTGGGGTATATGGCTACACCTTC

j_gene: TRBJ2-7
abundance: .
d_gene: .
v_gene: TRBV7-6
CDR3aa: CASSRGGRGSYEQYF
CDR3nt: TGTGCCAGCAGCCGGGGTGGACGGGGCTCCTACGAGCAGTACTTC

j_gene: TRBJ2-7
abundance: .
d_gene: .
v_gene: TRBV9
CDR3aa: CASSDPGTGNEQYF
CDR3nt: TGTGCCAGCAGCGACCCAGGGACGGGAAACGAGCAGTACTTC

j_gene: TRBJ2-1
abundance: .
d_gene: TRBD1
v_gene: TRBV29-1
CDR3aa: CSVEVLGQLGYEQFF
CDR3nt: TGCAGCGTTGAAGTCTTGGGACAGCTTGGGTATGAGCAGTTCTTC

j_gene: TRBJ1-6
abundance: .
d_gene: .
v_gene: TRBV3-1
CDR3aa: CASSQTEDSPLHF
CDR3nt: TGTGCCAGCAGCCAGACGGAAGATTCACCCCTCCACTTT

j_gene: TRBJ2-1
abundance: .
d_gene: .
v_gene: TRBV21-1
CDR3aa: CASSSRVRGFNEQFF
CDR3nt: TGTGCCAGCAGCTCCCGGGTCAGAGGGTTCAATGAGCAGTTCTTC